This entry is about one T cell receptor (beta chain). The sample is drawn from a study of OX40 agonist ivuxolimab in advanced cancers. Losses at the gene ends were 6 bases for V and 0 bases for J; bases not matched to a gene: 9. CDR3 length equals 16 residues. Germline CDR1 ENHRY, CDR2 SYGVKD. Using immunoSEQ multiplex PCR, the repertoire was profiled, and TCRdb retains in-frame clones only, with some absent. Of about 110,000 clones listed, around 90% are singletons. The sequence came from an adult with an advanced solid tumor such as melanoma, head and neck, liver or kidney cancer. The sample in question was CD4+ or CD8+ T cells sorted from blood, obtained in a trial of the OX40 agonist ivuxolimab. This chain connects TRBV10-3 to TRBJ1-1, with 8 bases that match TRBD1. The CDR3 sequence is CAISKTGQGLNTEAFF. As DNA, the CDR3 is TGTGCCATCAGCAAAACTGGACAGGGCCTGAACACTGAAGCTTTCTTT.